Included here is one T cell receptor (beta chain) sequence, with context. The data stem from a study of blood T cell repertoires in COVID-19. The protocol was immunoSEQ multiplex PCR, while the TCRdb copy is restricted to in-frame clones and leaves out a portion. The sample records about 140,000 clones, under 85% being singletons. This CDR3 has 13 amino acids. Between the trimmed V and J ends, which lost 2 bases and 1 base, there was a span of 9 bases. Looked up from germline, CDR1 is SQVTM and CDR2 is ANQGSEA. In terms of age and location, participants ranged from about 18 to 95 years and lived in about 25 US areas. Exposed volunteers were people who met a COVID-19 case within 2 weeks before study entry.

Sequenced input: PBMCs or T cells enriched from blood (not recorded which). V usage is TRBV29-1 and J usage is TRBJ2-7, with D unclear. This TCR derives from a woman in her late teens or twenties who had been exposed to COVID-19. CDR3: CSVENPSSYEQYF. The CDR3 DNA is TGCAGCGTTGAAAACCCTAGTTCCTACGAGCAGTACTTC.